This is a list of T cell receptor beta chains from one sample in a study of beta chain features in type 1 diabetes. Some clones are missing from TCRdb's copy, which holds only in-frame ones; the method was immunoSEQ multiplex PCR. The repertoire holds several thousand clones, with around 78% as singletons. The sequenced material came from Tregs from blood. Receptors were obtained from a woman younger than 35 in good health. CDR3s include the opening cysteine and the closing phenylalanine or tryptophan. Fields, in order: CDR3 length, V gene, clone size, D gene, J gene, CDR3 DNA, CDR3 protein. A D gene is named only where the DNA matches it firmly. Some rows mark clone size as missing; the rest say once, few, many or name a class of expanded clone.

>15|TRBV6-1|-|TRBD1|TRBJ2-7
TGTGCCAGCAGTGCTGCACGGGACAGACTCTACGAGCAGTACTTC
CASSAARDRLYEQYF
>16|TRBV7-9|-|TRBD1|TRBJ2-2
TGTGCCAGCAGCCCCGGGACAGGGGAGAACACCGGGGAGCTGTTTTTT
CASSPGTGENTGELFF
>15|TRBV30|-|TRBD2|TRBJ2-5
TGTGCCTGGAGTACTCCGGGACTAGGCTCGGAGACCCAGTACTTC
CAWSTPGLGSETQYF
>14|TRBV11-2|few|-|TRBJ2-2
TGTGCCAGCAGCGTTCAGGGAATCACCGGGGAGCTGTTTTTT
CASSVQGITGELFF
>18|TRBV23-1|-|TRBD2|TRBJ2-7
TGCGCCAGCAGTCAATCTGGGCTAGCGGGCGACGGTACCTACGAGCAGTACTTC
CASSQSGLAGDGTYEQYF
>12|TRBV19|-|-|TRBJ2-1
TGTGCCAGTAGTCGAGCTGGTAATGAGCAGTTCTTC
CASSRAGNEQFF
>13|TRBV7-9|-|-|TRBJ2-5
TGTGCCAGCAGCGACACAGGGACAGAGACCCAGTACTTC
CASSDTGTETQYF
>13|TRBV7-9|-|-|TRBJ2-7
TGTGCCAGCAGCCTGGGACACCAGCAGGTGCAGTACTTC
CASSLGHQQVQYF
>14|TRBV15|-|-|TRBJ2-7
TGTGCCACCAGCAGAGACAGGGGTAGGGACGAGCAGTACTTC
CATSRDRGRDEQYF
>12|TRBV6-1|-|-|TRBJ2-1
TGTGCCAGCAGTTTCGGTGGTCATGAGCAGTTCTTC
CASSFGGHEQFF
>15|TRBV5-1|-|TRBD1|TRBJ2-3
TGCGCCAGCAGCGTATCGACAGGGAACCCAGATACGCAGTATTTT
CASSVSTGNPDTQYF
>14|TRBV14|-|-|TRBJ2-7
TGTGCCAGCAGCCAAGCGTCAGGGTGGAACGAGCAGTACTTC
CASSQASGWNEQYF
>13|TRBV11-2|-|-|TRBJ2-2
TGTGCCAGCAGCTTGACGAGGGCCGGGGAGCTGTTTTTT
CASSLTRAGELFF
>12|TRBV5-1|-|-|TRBJ2-7
TGCGCCAGCCGACAGGACTTCTACGAGCAGTACTTC
CASRQDFYEQYF
>12|TRBV6-1|few|TRBD1|TRBJ1-2
TGTGCCAGCAGTGAGGGGACAGGGCTCTACACCTTC
CASSEGTGLYTF
>12|TRBV5-1|-|-|TRBJ1-3
TGCGCCAGCAGCTTGGACGGGAACACCATATATTTT
CASSLDGNTIYF
>16|TRBV7-9|few|-|TRBJ2-6
TGTGCCAGCAGCTTATTTACTGCGGCCGGGGCCAACGTCCTGACTTTC
CASSLFTAAGANVLTF